The 13 T cell receptor beta chains below were found in one sample sequenced in a study of T-cell reconstitution after alpha-beta-depleted transplantation in children. The authors prepared the TCRbeta library with unique molecular identifiers. TCRdb re-called the PCR reads with MiXCR, one entry per CDR3 protein. The table has more than 200,000 distinct CDR3 sequences, about 8.7% seen once. The sequences come from PBMCs, mostly from graft donor cells, collected 360 days after TCRalphabeta/CD19-depleted stem cell transplant. These TCRs come from a male patient aged 2-10 years who had a stem cell transplant for acute myeloid leukemia, so the T cells may come from the graft donor.

This clonotype occurred many times. This sequence joins TRBV20-1 and TRBJ1-2, with 7 bases that match TRBD1. The CDR3 has 12 amino acids. With V trimmed by 6 bases and J by 3 bases, 4 bases remained unmatched. The V gene's germline CDR1 is DFQATT and CDR2 SNEGSKA (reference sequence). CDR3 bases: TGCAGTGCGATCACAGGGGACTATGGCTACACCTTC. Amino acid sequence: CSAITGDYGYTF.

CDR3 in amino acids: CASSASTRLGHGYTF. The CDR3 nucleotides are TGTGCCAGCTCAGCTTCCACACGATTGGGGCATGGCTACACCTTC. The rearrangement links TRBV18 to TRBJ1-2, with TRBD1 as a possible D gene (5 bases). Germline CDR1 KGHSH, CDR2 LQKENI. V gave up 5 bases and J gave up 6 bases, with 19 bases separating them. CDR3 length: 15 amino acids.

This clonotype appeared many times. This sequence joins TRBV20-1 and TRBJ2-3, with D possibly TRBD1 on 6 matching bases. The CDR3 has 13 residues. The V and J ends lost 6 bases and 6 bases respectively, with 16 bases between them. The germline V gene encodes CDR1 DFQATT and CDR2 SNEGSKA (reference sequence). The CDR3 reads CSAQPTGMDTQYF. CDR3 bases: TGCAGTGCCCAACCTACAGGGATGGATACGCAGTATTTT.

This chain uses TRBV7-8 with TRBJ2-7, with TRBD2 matching over 10 bases. The CDR3 loop spans 16 amino acids. Germline trimming cut 0 bases from V and 5 bases from J; bases unmatched to any gene: 7. Germline values: CDR1 SGHVS, CDR2 FQNEAQ. The CDR3 here is CASSLAGLAGANEQYF. As DNA, the CDR3 is TGTGCCAGCAGCTTAGCTGGTCTAGCGGGAGCAAACGAGCAGTACTTC.

This clonotype was found a few times. The V gene is TRBV7-9, the J gene TRBJ2-3; 12 bases are shared with TRBD1. Germline V CDR1 and CDR2: SEHNR, FQNEAQ (reference sequence). The CDR3 contains 15 residues. Trimming cost V 3 bases and J 7 bases; bases outside gene matches: 5. As DNA, the CDR3 is TGTGCCAGCAGCTTTTCCGGGACAGGGGGCAATACGCAGTATTTT. Translating gives CASSFSGTGGNTQYF. The full variable domain, its missing parts supplied by reference TRBV7-9 and TRBJ2-3, is DTGVSQNPRHKITKRGQNVTFRCDPISEHNRLYWYRQTLGQGPEFLTYFQNEAQLEKSRLLSDRFSAERPKGSFSTLEIQRTEQGDSAMYLCASSFSGTGGNTQYFGPGTRLTVL.

This clonotype has ten or more counts. The chain joins TRBV9 to TRBJ2-3; a weak D match, TRBD1 (6 bases). The CDR3 runs 13 residues. V shed 1 base and J shed 6 bases, with 9 bases lying between them. The germline CDR1 and CDR2 sequences are SGDLS and YYNGEE. CDR3 sequence (DNA): TGTGCCAGCAGCGTACTGAGGGGGGATACGCAGTATTTT. It yields the protein CASSVLRGDTQYF.

This chain joins TRBV4-3 and TRBJ2-6; D unresolved. Germline CDR1 reads LGHNA; CDR2 reads YSLEER. Deletions cut 1 base from V and 3 bases from J, with 10 bases between. The CDR3 runs 16 residues. The CDR3 DNA is TGCGCCAGCAGCCAAGTCTTGAGGAGTGGGGCCAACGTCCTGACTTTC. It specifies CASSQVLRSGANVLTF.

Ten or more counts support this clonotype. V and J are TRBV14 and TRBJ2-1; 10 nucleotides agree with TRBD2. CDR3 length: 16 amino acids. Unmatched junction bases numbered 10, after V lost 4 bases and J lost 7 bases. Germline assignment: CDR1 SGHDN and CDR2 FVKESK. The CDR3 loop reads CASSPEASGSKNEQFF. CDR3 bases: TGTGCCAGCAGCCCCGAGGCTAGCGGGAGTAAAAATGAGCAGTTCTTC.

This clonotype was observed a few times. The chain is built from TRBV7-3 and TRBJ2-3, with no clear D. V was trimmed by 6 bases and J by 6 bases, leaving 10 bases between them. CDR1 and CDR2 (germline): SGHTA, FQGTGA. The length of the CDR3 is 12 residues. The CDR3: CASSVGQDTQYF. CDR3 DNA: TGTGCCAGCAGTGTGGGCCAGGATACGCAGTATTTT.

This clonotype was detected a few times. J is TRBJ1-2 and V is TRBV18; D gene ambiguous. The CDR3 length is 14 residues. The V and J ends lost 0 bases and 0 bases respectively, with 5 bases between them. CDR1 and CDR2 (germline): KGHSH, LQKENI. DNA of the CDR3: TGTGCCAGCTCACCACCGGGAGCTAACTATGGCTACACCTTC. Translating it yields CASSPPGANYGYTF.

Regarding this clonotype: The junction and the germline gene differ at one end; a read error may be behind it. The chain joins TRBV29-1 to TRBJ2-2; 7 bases fit TRBD2. This CDR3 is built from 16 residues. Germline V gene lookup returns CDR1 SQVTM and CDR2 ANQGSEA. Written as DNA, the CDR3 is TGCAGCGTTGAAGATCTTCGCGGGACTAACACCGGGGAGGTGTTTTTT. Its protein is CSVEDLRGTNTGEVFF.

This clonotype was seen more than once but under ten times. The rearrangement uses TRBV5-1 and TRBJ2-5, with 11 nucleotides matching TRBD2. V trimming: 3 bases; J trimming: 2 bases; junction bases outside the gene matches: 12. Germline CDR1 SGHRS, CDR2 YFSETQ. The CDR3 loop spans 18 amino acids. CDR3 sequence reads: CASSSAEPGLADQETQYF. Written as DNA, the CDR3 is TGCGCCAGCAGCTCAGCTGAACCGGGACTAGCGGATCAAGAGACCCAGTACTTC.

This chain uses TRBV18 with TRBJ2-5, with D maybe TRBD1 (7 bases). The length of the CDR3 is 14 residues. V lost 6 bases to trimming and J lost 6 bases, with 17 bases between them. Germline V lookup: CDR1 KGHSH, CDR2 LQKENI. CDR3 sequence reads: CASSSPGGTQTQYF. The DNA of the CDR3 is TGTGCCAGCTCCTCGCCAGGGGGGACCCAGACCCAGTACTTC.